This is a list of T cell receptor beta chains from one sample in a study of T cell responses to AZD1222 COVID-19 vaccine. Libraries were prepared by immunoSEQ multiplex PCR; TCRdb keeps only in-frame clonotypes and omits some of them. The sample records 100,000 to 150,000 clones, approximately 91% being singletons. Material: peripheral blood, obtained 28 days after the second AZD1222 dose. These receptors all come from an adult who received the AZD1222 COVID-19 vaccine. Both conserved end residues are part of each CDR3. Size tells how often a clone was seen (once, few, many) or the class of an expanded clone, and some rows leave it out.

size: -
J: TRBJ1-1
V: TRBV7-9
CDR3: CASSLAGGGLEAFF

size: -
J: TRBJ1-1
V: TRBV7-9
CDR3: CASSKQQGGTEAFF

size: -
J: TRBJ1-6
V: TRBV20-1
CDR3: CSASWDREGSPLHF

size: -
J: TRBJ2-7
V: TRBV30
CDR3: CAWGLAGAYEQYF

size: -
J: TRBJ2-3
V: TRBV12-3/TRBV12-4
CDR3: CASLRSEADTQYF

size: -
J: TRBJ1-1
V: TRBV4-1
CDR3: CASSQDRAGFGTEAFF

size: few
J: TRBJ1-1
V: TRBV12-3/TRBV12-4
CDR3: CASTFYRATEAFF

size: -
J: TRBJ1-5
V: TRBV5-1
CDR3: CASSIGTGGQPQHF

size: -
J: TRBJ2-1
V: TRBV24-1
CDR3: CATSDSPLNEQFF

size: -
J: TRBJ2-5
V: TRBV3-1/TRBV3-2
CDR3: CASSQGIRGRAWETQYF

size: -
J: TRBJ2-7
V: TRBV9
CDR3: CASSVGGQTSYEQYF

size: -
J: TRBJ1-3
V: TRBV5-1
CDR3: CASSLWSGQSSGNTIYF

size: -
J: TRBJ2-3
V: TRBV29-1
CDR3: CSVPSRLAGEGTDTQYF

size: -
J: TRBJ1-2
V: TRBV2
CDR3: CASTLYGAAVRSGYTF

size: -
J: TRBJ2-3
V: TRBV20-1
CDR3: CSASDLKTSSTDTQYF

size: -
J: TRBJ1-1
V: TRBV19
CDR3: CASSISDDTEAFF

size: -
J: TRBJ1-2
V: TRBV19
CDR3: CASSKADSPNYGYTF

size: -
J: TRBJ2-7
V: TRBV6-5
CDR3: CASPSRDRGLGEQYF

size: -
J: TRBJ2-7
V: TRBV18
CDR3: CASSPKSGQYEQYF

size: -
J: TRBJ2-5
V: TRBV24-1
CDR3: CATAGGMDSEGETQYF

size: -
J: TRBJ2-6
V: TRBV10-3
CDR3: CAISESRSSGANVLTF

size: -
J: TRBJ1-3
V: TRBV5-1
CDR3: CASSAEAGRRGNTIYF

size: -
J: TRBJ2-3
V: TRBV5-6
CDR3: CASSLRQGARYF

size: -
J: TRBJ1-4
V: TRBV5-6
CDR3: CASSTKTGVEEKLFF

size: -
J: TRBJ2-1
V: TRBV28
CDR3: CASSLTNSYNEQFF

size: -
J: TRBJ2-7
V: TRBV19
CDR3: CASSPRLAGGTYEQYF

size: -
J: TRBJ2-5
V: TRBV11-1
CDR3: CASSFRVGRLQETQYF

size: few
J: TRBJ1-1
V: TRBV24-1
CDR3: CATSDPQGRVVLNTEAFF

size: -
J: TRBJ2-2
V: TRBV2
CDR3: CASTRGRPGELFF

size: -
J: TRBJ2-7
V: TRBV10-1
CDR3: CANFNGTGIPQLLAEQYF

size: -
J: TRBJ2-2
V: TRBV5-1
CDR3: CASSWAATANTGELFF

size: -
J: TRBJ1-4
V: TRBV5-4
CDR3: CASSLARGAGNEKLFF